This T cell receptor beta chain was sequenced for a study of T cells in Graves' hyperthyroidism and ophthalmopathy. Regions amplified from RNA transcripts were the TCR beta CDR3 regions. RT-PCR in the first round (using the HTBI primer set) targeted the TCR CDR3. TCRdb re-derived calls from the multiplex PCR reads in MiXCR, one entry per CDR3 protein. The profile covers 500,000 to 650,000 distinct CDR3 sequences, with 46% appearing a single time and 44% taken by the ten largest. General study findings and limits: Within blood appeared most thyroid clonotypes that had expanded above 0.001.

It was uncontrolled infection, other autoimmune disease, pregnancy or lactation that excluded patients. The diagnostic basis comprised clinical symptoms, serum thyroxine and TRAb, thyroid ultrasound and orbital computed tomography. Points on this clonotype: No antigen is known for it.

Between the trimmed V and J ends, which lost 10 bases and 8 bases, there was a span of 18 bases. Germline CDR1 and CDR2: ENHRY and SYGVKD. This CDR3 is 13 amino acids long. Source material: peripheral blood or thyroid tissue (not recorded which). The origin of this receptor is an adult woman with Graves' disease, either hyperthyroidism or ophthalmopathy (not recorded which). The rearrangement uses TRBV10-3 and TRBJ2-4; D might be TRBD2 (7 bases). The CDR3 DNA reads TGTGCCACAGAGGGGGGCGCGGGGGACATTCAGTACTTC. This codes for CATEGGAGDIQYF.